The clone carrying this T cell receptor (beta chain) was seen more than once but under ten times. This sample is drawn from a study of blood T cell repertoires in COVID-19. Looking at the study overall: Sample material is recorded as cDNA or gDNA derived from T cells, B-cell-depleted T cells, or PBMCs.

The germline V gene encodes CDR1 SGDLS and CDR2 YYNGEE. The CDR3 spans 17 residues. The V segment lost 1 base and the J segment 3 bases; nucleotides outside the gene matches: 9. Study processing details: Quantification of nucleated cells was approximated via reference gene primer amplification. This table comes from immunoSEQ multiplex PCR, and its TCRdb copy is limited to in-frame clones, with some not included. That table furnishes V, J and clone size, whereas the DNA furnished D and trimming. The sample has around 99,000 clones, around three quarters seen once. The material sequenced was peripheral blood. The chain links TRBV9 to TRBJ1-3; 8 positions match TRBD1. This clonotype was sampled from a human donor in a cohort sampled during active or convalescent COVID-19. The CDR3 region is CASSVLAQGAGGNTIYF. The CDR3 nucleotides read TGTGCCAGCAGCGTATTGGCCCAGGGGGCGGGTGGAAACACCATATATTTT.